The text below deals with one T cell receptor beta chain. Its antigen is currently unknown. Assay used: immunoSEQ multiplex PCR; TCRdb lists only in-frame clones, some missing. The repertoire has 150,000 to 200,000 clones, more than 75% of them found once; the top ten carry approximately 2.5%. This entry belongs to a study of T cell responses to AZD1222 COVID-19 vaccine. Findings and caveats of the study: Baseline serostatus was positive in only five to seven AZD1222 recipients. Rises in breadth and depth of Spike-specific TCRs came after two AZD1222 doses. There were vaccine-associated CD4 TCRs across spike, dominant at 160-218 and 743-854. Among the donors, most were white British and more were female, and clonal diversity was possibly underestimated.

The TCR sequence derives from an adult in good health. Material: peripheral blood, obtained on day 0 of MenACWY control vaccination.

The CDR3: CASSLRLAGGYEQYF. CDR3 in DNA: TGCGCCAGCAGCCTAAGACTAGCGGGAGGCTACGAGCAGTACTTC. This chain connects TRBV5-1 to TRBJ2-7; 13 positions agree with TRBD2. The CDR3 loop spans 15 amino acids. With V trimmed by 4 bases and J by 3 bases, 4 bases remained unmatched. The germline V gene has CDR1 SGHRS and CDR2 YFSETQ.